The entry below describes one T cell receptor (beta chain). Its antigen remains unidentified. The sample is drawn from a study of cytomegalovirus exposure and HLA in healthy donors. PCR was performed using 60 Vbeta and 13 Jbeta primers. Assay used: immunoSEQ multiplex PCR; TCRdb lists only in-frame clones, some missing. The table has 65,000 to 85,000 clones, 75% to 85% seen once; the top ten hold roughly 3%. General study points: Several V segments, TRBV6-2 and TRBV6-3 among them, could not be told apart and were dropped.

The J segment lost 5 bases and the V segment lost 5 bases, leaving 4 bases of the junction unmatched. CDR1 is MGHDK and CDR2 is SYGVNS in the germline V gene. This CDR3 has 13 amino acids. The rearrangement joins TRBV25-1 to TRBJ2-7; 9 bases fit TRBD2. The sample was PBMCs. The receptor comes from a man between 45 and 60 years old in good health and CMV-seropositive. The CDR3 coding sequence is TGTGCCAGCAGTCTAGCGGGAAAAGACGAGCAGTACTTC. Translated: CASSLAGKDEQYF.